The clone carrying this T cell receptor (beta chain) ranks as medium-sized. Its antigen is not identified. All unsorted peripheral T cells were captured because whole blood was used without fractionation. The germline V gene has CDR1 MNHNY and CDR2 SVGAGI (reference sequence). This CDR3 is 16 amino acids long. After removal of 3 bases from V and 2 bases from J, the junction contained 9 bases not matched to a gene. The entry originates in a study of HIV-infected patients and healthy controls. Study-wide findings and caveats: During therapy, HIV-associated CDR3s fell significantly in frequency, while CMV-associated CDR3s did not change significantly.

cDNA was made from 400 to 500 ng RNA using alpha and beta constant primers. Each of the alpha and beta chains got its own library through chain-specific third strand synthesis with indices. TCRdb re-called the 5' RACE reads with MiXCR, one entry per CDR3 protein. The table lists around 16,000 distinct CDR3 sequences, just under 9.5% of them singletons. Material: blood. This receptor was obtained from an adult in good health. V gene TRBV6-6 combines with J gene TRBJ2-7; 8 nucleotides align to TRBD1. The CDR3 nucleotides are TGTGCCAGCAGTTATTCGACAGGGGCCCCGGCCTACGAGCAGTACGTC. It specifies CASSYSTGAPAYEQYV.